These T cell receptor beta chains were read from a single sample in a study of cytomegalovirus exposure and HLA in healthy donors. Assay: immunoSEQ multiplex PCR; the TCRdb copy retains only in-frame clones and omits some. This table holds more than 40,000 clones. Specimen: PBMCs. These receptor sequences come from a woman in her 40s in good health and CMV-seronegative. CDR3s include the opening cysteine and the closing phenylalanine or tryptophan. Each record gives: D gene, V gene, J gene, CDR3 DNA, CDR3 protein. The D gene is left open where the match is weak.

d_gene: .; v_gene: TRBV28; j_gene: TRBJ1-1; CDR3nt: TGTGCCAGCAGTCCCGGGGGGATGAACACTGAAGCTTTCTTT; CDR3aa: CASSPGGMNTEAFF
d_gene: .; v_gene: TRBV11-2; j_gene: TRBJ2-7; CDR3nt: TGTGCCAGCAGCTTAGCCGCAGCGGTCGAGCAGTACTTC; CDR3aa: CASSLAAAVEQYF
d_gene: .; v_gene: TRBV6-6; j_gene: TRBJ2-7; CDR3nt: TGTGCCAGCAGCACCTCTGAGGCGCGCAGCACCTACGAGCAGTACTTC; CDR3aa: CASSTSEARSTYEQYF
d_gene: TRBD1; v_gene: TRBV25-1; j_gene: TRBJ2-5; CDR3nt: TGTGCCAGCACCCATGCGGGACAGGGGAGAGAGACCCAGTACTTC; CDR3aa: CASTHAGQGRETQYF
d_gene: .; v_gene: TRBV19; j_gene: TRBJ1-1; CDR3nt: TGTGCCAGTAGCAAGAACACTGAAGCTTTCTTT; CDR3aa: CASSKNTEAFF
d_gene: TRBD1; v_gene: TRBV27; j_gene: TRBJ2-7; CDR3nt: TGTGCCAGCAGATACGGGACAGGGTCCTACGAGCAGTACTTC; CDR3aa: CASRYGTGSYEQYF
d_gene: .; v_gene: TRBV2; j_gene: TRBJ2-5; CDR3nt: TGTGCCAGCAGTGGGACAGAGTACCAAGAGACCCAGTACTTC; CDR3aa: CASSGTEYQETQYF
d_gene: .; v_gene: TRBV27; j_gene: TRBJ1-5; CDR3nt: TGTGCCAGCGGATTCGGGGGTAGCAATCAGCCCCAGCATTTT; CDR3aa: CASGFGGSNQPQHF
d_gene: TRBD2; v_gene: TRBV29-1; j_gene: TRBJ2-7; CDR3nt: TGCAGCGTTTTCAACCCGGGACTAGCTGGCGAGCAGTACTTC; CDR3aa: CSVFNPGLAGEQYF
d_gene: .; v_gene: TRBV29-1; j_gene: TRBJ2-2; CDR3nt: TGCAGCGTTGAAGCCCTAGGAGCCCACCCCGGGGAGCTGTTTTTT; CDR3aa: CSVEALGAHPGELFF
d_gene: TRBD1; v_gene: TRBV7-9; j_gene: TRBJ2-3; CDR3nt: TGTGCCAGCAGCCTAGCTCCGGGACAGCCAAGCACAGATACGCAGTATTTT; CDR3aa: CASSLAPGQPSTDTQYF
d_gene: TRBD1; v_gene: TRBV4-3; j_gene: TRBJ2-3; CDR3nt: TGCGCCAGCAGGGGACAGAGCACAGATACGCAGTATTTT; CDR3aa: CASRGQSTDTQYF
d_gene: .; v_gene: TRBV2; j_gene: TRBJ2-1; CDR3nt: TGTGCCAGCAGTAGGGAGAATGAGCAGTTCTTC; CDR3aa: CASSRENEQFF
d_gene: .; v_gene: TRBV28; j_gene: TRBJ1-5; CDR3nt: TGTGCCAGCAGTTTAACCGACAAAGCCACCGATCAGCCCCAGCATTTT; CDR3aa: CASSLTDKATDQPQHF
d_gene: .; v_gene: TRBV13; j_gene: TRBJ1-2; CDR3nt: TGTGCCAGCAGCTTATACTCAGGGTGGGATGGCTACACCTTC; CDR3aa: CASSLYSGWDGYTF
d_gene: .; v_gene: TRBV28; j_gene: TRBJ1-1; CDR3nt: TGTGCCAGCAGTCCCCCGACGGGAGCGGTCACTGAAGCTTTCTTT; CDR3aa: CASSPPTGAVTEAFF
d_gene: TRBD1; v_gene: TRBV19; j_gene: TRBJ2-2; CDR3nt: TGTGCCAGTAGTAGGACAGGGGGCGACACCGGGGAGCTGTTTTTT; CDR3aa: CASSRTGGDTGELFF
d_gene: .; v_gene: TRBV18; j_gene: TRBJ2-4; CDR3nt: TGTGCCAGCTCACTTCTGGGTGGAGGGCCTCTTGCCAAAAACATTCAGTACTTC; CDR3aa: CASSLLGGGPLAKNIQYF
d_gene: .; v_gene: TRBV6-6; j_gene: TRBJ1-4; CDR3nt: TGTGCCAGCAGTGACACCGCGGGGGGAGGTGAAAAACTGTTTTTT; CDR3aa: CASSDTAGGGEKLFF
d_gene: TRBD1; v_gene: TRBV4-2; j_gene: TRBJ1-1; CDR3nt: TGTGCCAGCAGCCAAGGGGGAGGGACAGGGGCATTT; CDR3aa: CASSQGGGTGAF
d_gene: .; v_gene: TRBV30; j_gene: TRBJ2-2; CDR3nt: TGTGCCTGGAGACGGGAAAGTTCGTCCGGGGAGCTGTTTTTT; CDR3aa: CAWRRESSSGELFF
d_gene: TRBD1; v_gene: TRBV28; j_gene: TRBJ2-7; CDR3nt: TGTGCCAGCAGATTGACCCGGACAGGGCTATACGAGCAGTACTTC; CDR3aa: CASRLTRTGLYEQYF
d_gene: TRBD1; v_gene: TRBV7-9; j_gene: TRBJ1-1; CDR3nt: TGTGCCAGCAGCTTAGAGTCGACAGGGGGCACTGAAGCTTTCTTT; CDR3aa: CASSLESTGGTEAFF
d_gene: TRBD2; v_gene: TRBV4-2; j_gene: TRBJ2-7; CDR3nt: TGTGCCAGCAGCCATATCTCACGGGGAGGACTAGCGGGAGCCGAGCAGTACTTC; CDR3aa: CASSHISRGGLAGAEQYF
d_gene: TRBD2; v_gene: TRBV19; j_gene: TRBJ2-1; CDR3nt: TGTGCCAGTAGTAAAGCCACTAGCGGGAACAATGAGCAGTTCTTC; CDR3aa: CASSKATSGNNEQFF
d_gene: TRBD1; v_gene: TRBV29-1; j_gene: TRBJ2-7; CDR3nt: TGCAGCGTTCATCAGGGGGACGCCTACGAGCAGTACTTC; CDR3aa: CSVHQGDAYEQYF
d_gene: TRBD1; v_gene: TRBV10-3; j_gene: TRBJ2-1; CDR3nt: TGTGCCATCAGCCCCACGCAGGGGGCCGACCCTGAGCAGTTCTTC; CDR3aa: CAISPTQGADPEQFF
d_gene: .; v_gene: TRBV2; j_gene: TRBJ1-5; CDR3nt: TGTGCCAGCAGTGAATATTCCCCCCAGCATTTT; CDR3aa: CASSEYSPQHF
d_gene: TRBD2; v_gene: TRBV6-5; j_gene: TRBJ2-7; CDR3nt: TGTGCCAGCAATAGCGGGGCCTACGAGCAGTACTTC; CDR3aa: CASNSGAYEQYF
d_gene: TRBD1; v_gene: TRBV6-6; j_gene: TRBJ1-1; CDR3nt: TGTGCCAGCAGTCCGAGGGACAGGGCGATGGGGGCTGAAGCTTTCTTT; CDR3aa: CASSPRDRAMGAEAFF
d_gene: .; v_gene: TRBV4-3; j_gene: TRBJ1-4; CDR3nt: TGCGCCAGCAGCCGCGATCCGGGGGGCAATGAAAAACTGTTTTTT; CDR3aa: CASSRDPGGNEKLFF
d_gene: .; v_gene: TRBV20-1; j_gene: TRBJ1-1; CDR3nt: TGCAGTGCGAGGCGGGTCACTGAAGCTTTCTTT; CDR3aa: CSARRVTEAFF
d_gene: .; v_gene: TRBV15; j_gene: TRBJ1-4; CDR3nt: TGTGCCACCAGCAGATTTTCAGACAGCCCTAATGAAAAACTGTTTTTT; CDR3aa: CATSRFSDSPNEKLFF
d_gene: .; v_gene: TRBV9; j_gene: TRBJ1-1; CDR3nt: TGTGCCAGCAGCGACAGGTTGAACACTGAAGCTTTCTTT; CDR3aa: CASSDRLNTEAFF
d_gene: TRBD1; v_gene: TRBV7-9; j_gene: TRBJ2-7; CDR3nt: TGTGCCAGCAGCACCCGACAGGGCTCCTACGAGCAGTACTTC; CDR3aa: CASSTRQGSYEQYF
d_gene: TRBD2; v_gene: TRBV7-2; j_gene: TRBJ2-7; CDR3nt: TGTGCCAGCAGCCTTACGGGACTAGCGGGAGGAGTTGCCTACGAGCAGTACTTC; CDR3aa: CASSLTGLAGGVAYEQYF
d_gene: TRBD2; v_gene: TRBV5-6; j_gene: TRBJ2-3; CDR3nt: TGTGCCAGCAGCGGGGTAGCGGGGAGGGATACGCAGTATTTT; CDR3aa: CASSGVAGRDTQYF
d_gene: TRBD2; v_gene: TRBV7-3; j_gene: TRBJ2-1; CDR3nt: TGTGCCAGCAGCTTAAGAGCTAGCGGGAGGGCCTATGAGCAGTTCTTC; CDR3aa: CASSLRASGRAYEQFF
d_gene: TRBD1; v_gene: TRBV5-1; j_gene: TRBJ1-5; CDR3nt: TGCGCCAGCAGCTTGGAGACAGGGGATCAGCCCCAGCATTTT; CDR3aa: CASSLETGDQPQHF
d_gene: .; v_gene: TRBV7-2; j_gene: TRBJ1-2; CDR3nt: TGTGCCAGCATCATCACCCCCAGGGGAGATGGCTACACCTTC; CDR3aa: CASIITPRGDGYTF